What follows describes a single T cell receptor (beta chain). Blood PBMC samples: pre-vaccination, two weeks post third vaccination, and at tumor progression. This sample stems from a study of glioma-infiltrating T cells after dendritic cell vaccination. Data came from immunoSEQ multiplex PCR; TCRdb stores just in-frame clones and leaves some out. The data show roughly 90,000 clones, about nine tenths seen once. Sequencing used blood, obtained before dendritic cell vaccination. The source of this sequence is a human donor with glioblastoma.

The CDR3 protein is CASSKTGVFNGYTF. The CDR3 nucleotides are TGTGCCAGCAGTAAAACAGGGGTGTTTAATGGCTACACCTTC. This chain joins TRBV27 and TRBJ1-2, with 7 nucleotides matching TRBD1. V lost 5 bases and J lost 6; bases outside the gene matches: 9. CDR1 is MNHEY and CDR2 is SMNVEV in the germline V gene (reference sequence). The CDR3 extends over 14 amino acids.